The clone carrying this T cell receptor (beta chain) was detected a few times. Its matching antigen is unknown. This record comes from a study of CD8+CD57+ T cells in acquired aplastic anemia. Study-wide results and caveats: Patient and control CD8+ Simpson's diversity was not significantly different.

Genomic DNA provided the template from which TCR beta VDJ and CDR3 profiles were obtained. MiXCR was run by TCRdb on the reads, yielding one entry per CDR3 protein. The table shows about 270,000 distinct CDR3 sequences, with 50% to 70% occurring only once. This CDR3 spans 18 amino acids. V dropped 2 bases and J dropped 5 bases, with 22 bases sitting between them. Germline CDR1 is MNHEY and CDR2 is SVGAGI. J is TRBJ1-5 and V is TRBV6-5; a possible D gene is TRBD1 (6 bases). The clonotype comes from a human donor with severe aplastic anemia or a healthy control (not recorded which). Specimen: sorted CD4+, CD8+, or CD8+CD57+ T cells (not recorded which) from PBMCs. This chain's CDR3 is CASSYPRGRGGRDQPQHF. The CDR3 DNA follows: TGTGCCAGCAGTTACCCCCGAGGGAGGGGGGGGCGAGATCAGCCCCAGCATTTT.